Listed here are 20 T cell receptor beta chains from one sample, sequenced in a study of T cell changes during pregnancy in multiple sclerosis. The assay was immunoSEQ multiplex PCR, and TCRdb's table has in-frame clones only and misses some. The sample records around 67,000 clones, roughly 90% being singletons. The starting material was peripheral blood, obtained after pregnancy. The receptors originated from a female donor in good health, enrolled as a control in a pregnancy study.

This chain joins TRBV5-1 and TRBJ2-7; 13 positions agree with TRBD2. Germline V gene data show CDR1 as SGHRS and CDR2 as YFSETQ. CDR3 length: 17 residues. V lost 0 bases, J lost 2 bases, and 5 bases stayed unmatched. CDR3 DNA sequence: TGCGCCAGCAGCTTGGGTCTCGGACTAGCGGGAGCCTACGAGCAGTACTTC. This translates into CASSLGLGLAGAYEQYF.

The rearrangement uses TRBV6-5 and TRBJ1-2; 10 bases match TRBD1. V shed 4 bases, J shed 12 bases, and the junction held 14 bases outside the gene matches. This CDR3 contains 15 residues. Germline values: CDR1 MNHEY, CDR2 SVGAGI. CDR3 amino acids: CASSSDAGTGVSHTF. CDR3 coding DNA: TGTGCCAGCAGTTCGGACGCCGGGACAGGGGTTAGTCACACCTTC.

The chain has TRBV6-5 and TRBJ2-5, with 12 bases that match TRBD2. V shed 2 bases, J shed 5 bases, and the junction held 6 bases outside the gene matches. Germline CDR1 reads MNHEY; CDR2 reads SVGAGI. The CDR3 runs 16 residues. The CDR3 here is CASSYASGGASETQYF. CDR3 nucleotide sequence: TGTGCCAGCAGTTACGCTAGCGGGGGGGCGTCGGAGACCCAGTACTTC.

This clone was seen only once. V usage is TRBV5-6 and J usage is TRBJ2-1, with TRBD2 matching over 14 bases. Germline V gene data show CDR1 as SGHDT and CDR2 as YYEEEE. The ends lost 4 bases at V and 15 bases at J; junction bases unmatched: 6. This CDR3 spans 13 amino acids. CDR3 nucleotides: TGTGCCAGCAGCCTAGGACTAGCGGGAGGATGGTTCTTC. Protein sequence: CASSLGLAGGWFF.

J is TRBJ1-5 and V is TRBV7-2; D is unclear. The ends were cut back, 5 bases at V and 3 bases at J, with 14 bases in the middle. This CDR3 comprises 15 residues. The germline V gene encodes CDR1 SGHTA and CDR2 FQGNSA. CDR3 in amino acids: CASSPYPQDNQPQHF. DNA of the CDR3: TGTGCCAGCAGCCCCTATCCCCAGGACAATCAGCCCCAGCATTTT.

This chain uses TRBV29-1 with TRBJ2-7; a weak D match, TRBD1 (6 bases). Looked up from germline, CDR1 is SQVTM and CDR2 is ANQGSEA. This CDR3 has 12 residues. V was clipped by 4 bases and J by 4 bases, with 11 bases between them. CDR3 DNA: TGCAGCGTTGGCCCTCAGGGGTACGAGCAGTACTTC. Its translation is CSVGPQGYEQYF.

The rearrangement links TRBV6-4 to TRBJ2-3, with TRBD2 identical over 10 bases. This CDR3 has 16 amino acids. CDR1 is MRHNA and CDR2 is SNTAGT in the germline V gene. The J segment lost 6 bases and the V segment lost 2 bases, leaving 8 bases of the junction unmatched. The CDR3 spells CASSDLASGRLDTQYF. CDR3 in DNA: TGTGCCAGCAGTGACCTGGCTAGCGGGAGATTGGATACGCAGTATTTT.

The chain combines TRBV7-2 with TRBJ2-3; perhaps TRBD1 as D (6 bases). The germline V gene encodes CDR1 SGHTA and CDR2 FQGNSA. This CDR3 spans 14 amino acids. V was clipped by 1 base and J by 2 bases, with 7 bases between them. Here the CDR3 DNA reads TGTGCCAGCAGCTTAGAGGGGGACACAGATACGCAGTATTTT. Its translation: CASSLEGDTDTQYF.

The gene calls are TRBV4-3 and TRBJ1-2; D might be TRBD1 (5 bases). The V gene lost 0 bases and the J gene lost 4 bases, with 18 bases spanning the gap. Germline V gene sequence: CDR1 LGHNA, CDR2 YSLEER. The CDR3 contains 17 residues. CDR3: CASSQDHGAAAAYGYTF. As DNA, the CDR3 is TGCGCCAGCAGCCAAGACCATGGGGCCGCCGCTGCCTATGGCTACACCTTC.

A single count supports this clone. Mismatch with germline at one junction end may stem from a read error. This chain's CDR3 is CSAEGATYGYTF. CDR3 nucleotide sequence: TGCAGCGCTGAAGGGGCGACCTATGGCTACACCTTC. The chain carries TRBV29-1 and TRBJ1-2; D possibly corresponds to TRBD1 (5 bases). CDR3 length: 12 residues. Germline loops: CDR1 SQVTM, CDR2 ANQGSEA.

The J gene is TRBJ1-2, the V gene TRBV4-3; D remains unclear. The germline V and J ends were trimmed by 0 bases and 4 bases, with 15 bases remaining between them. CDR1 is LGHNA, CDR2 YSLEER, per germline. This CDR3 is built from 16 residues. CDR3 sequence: CASSQDMGRPGYGYTF. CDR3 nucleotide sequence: TGCGCCAGCAGCCAAGATATGGGGAGACCCGGCTATGGCTACACCTTC.

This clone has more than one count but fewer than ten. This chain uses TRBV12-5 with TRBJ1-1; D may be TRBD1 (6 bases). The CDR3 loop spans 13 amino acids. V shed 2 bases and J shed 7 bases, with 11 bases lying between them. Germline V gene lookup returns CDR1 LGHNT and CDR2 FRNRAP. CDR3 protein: CASGLSGQLEAFF. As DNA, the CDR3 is TGTGCTAGTGGTTTGTCAGGACAGCTTGAAGCTTTCTTT.

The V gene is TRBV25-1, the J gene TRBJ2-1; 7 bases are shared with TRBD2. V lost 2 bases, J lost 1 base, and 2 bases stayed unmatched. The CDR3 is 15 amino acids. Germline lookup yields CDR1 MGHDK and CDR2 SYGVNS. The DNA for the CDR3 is TGTGCCAGCAGTGAAACACTAGCGTCCTACAATGAGCAGTTCTTC. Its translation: CASSETLASYNEQFF.

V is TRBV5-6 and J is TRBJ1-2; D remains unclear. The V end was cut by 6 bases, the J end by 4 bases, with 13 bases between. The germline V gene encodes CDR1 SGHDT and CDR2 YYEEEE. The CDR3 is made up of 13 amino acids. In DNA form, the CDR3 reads TGTGCCAGCACCCTCTACAGTTCCTATGGCTACACCTTC. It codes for CASTLYSSYGYTF. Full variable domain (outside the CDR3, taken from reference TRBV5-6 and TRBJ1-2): DAGVTQSPTHLIKTRGQQVTLRCSPKSGHDTVSWYQQALGQGPQFIFQYYEEEERQRGNFPDRFSGHQFPNYSSELNVNALLLGDSALYLCASTLYSSYGYTFGSGTRLTVV.

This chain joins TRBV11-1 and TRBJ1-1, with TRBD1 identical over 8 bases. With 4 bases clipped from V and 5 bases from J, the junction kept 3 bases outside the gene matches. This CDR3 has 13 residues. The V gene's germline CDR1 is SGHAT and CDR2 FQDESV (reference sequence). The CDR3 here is CASSSTGATEAFF. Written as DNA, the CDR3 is TGTGCCAGCAGCTCGACAGGGGCAACTGAAGCTTTCTTT.

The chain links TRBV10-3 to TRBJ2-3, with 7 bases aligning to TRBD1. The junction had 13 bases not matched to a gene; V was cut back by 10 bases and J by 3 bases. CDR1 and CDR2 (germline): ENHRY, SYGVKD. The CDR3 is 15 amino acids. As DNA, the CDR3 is TGTGCCAGCACCCGACAGGGACAGACGACAGATACGCAGTATTTT. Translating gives CASTRQGQTTDTQYF.

For the CDR3, the DNA is TGTGCCTGGACCCCTGACAGCCTTTCTGGTGGCTACACCTTC. Amino acid sequence: CAWTPDSLSGGYTF. The chain carries TRBV30 and TRBJ1-2, with D tentatively TRBD1 (5 bases). The CDR3 covers 14 residues. Germline CDR1 and CDR2: GTSNPN and SVGIG (reference sequence). Trimming cost V 4 bases and J 7 bases, with 19 bases left between them.

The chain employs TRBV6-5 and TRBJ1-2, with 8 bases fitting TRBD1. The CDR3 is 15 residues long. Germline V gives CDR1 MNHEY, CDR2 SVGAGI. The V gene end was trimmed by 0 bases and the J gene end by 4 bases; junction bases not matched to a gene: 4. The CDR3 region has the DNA TGTGCCAGCAGTTACTCGCAGGGGGCTCCCTATGGCTACACCTTC. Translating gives CASSYSQGAPYGYTF.

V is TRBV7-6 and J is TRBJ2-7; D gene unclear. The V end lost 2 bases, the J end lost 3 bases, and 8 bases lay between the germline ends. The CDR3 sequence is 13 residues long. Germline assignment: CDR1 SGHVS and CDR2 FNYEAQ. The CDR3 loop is CASSLYSSYEQYF. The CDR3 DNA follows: TGTGCCAGCAGCTTATACTCAAGCTACGAGCAGTACTTC.

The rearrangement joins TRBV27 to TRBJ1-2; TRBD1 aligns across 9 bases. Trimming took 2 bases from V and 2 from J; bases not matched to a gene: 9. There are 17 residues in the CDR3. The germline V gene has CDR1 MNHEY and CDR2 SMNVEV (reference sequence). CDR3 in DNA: TGTGCCAGCAGTTTAAGTCCTACAGGGGGCCTCAACTATGGCTACACCTTC. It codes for CASSLSPTGGLNYGYTF.